Shown below are 22 T cell receptor beta chains from a single sample sequenced in a study of blood T cell repertoires in COVID-19. The data were produced by immunoSEQ multiplex PCR, yet TCRdb's version contains in-frame clones alone and is incomplete. The table includes fewer than 350,000 clones, approximately 91% detected once. Sequences were obtained from PBMCs or T cells enriched from blood (not recorded which). The source is a woman between 40 and 55 years old with acute COVID-19.

CDR3 sequence reads: CASRMGPENYGYTF. The CDR3 nucleotides read TGTGCCAGCAGGATGGGGCCCGAGAACTATGGCTACACCTTC. The genes are TRBV2 and TRBJ1-2, with D possibly being TRBD1 (5 bases). The CDR3 length is 14 residues. In germline, CDR1 is SNHLY, CDR2 FYNNEI. The V end lost 6 bases, the J end lost 2 bases, and 13 bases lay between the germline ends.

This sequence joins TRBV7-2 and TRBJ2-2; 7 positions agree with TRBD1. The CDR3 is 14 residues long. CDR1 is SGHTA, CDR2 FQGNSA, per germline. The trim removed 4 bases at V and 4 bases at J, leaving 3 bases unmatched. Here the CDR3 DNA reads TGTGCCAGCAGCTCCCGACAGGGCACCGGGGAGCTGTTTTTT. Protein: CASSSRQGTGELFF.

V is TRBV6-2 or TRBV6-3 and J is TRBJ2-7, with unresolved D. Trimming took off 4 bases at V and 1 base at J, with 17 bases between the two ends. Germline assignment: CDR1 MNHEY and CDR2 SVGEGT. The CDR3 is made up of 16 amino acids. In DNA form, the CDR3 reads TGTGCCAGCAGTTTCGAAAGGTGGAAGGAGTCCTACGAGCAGTACTTC. It is translated as CASSFERWKESYEQYF.

The chain links TRBV6-4 to TRBJ2-2, with 8 bases identical to TRBD2. The J segment lost 6 bases and the V segment lost 2 bases, leaving 5 bases of the junction unmatched. CDR3 size: 15 residues. From germline, CDR1 is MRHNA and CDR2 SNTAGT. CDR3 loop: CASSDLAGGPGELFF. The DNA of the CDR3 is TGTGCCAGCAGTGACCTCGCGGGGGGCCCCGGGGAGCTGTTTTTT.

This chain joins TRBV7-2 and TRBJ1-4, with TRBD1 matching 7 bases. The junction had 6 bases not matched to a gene; V was cut back by 6 bases and J by 5 bases. There are 14 residues in the CDR3. Germline V gene data show CDR1 as SGHTA and CDR2 as FQGNSA. The DNA of the CDR3 is TGTGCCAGCAGAATAGGGGACAGAAATGAAAAACTGTTTTTT. Translated: CASRIGDRNEKLFF. Full variable domain (rest looked up from reference TRBV7-2 and TRBJ1-4): GAGVSQSPSNKVTEKGKDVELRCDPISGHTALYWYRQSLGQGLEFLIYFQGNSAPDKSGLPSDRFSAERTGGSVSTLTIQRTQQEDSAVYLCASRIGDRNEKLFFGSGTQLSVL.

The rearrangement uses TRBV3-1 (or the pseudogene TRBV3-2) and TRBJ2-3; a possible D gene is TRBD2 (7 bases). CDR1 and CDR2 (germline): LGHDT, YNNKEL (reference sequence). Trimming removed 7 bases from V and 7 bases from J, with 21 bases in between. The CDR3 is 15 amino acids. CDR3 coding DNA: TGTGCCAGCAACTTCCGGGGGGCCGGTATACATACGCAGTATTTT. It specifies CASNFRGAGIHTQYF.

V usage is TRBV10-3 and J usage is TRBJ1-4; D call uncertain. The germline gives CDR1 ENHRY, CDR2 SYGVKD. V was trimmed by 8 bases and J by 0 bases, leaving 4 bases between them. This CDR3 contains 12 residues. The CDR3 DNA sequence: TGTGCCATCGGAGCAACTAATGAAAAACTGTTTTTT. Translated, it gives CAIGATNEKLFF.

The gene calls are TRBV6-2 or TRBV6-3 and TRBJ2-7; 7 bases align to TRBD2. CDR3 size: 15 residues. J gave up 3 bases and V 2 bases, and 7 bases lay outside the gene matches. Germline V gene sequence: CDR1 MNHEY, CDR2 SVGEGT. The CDR3 sequence is CASSYLLGLNYEQYF. CDR3 nucleotide sequence: TGTGCCAGCAGTTACCTCCTGGGACTAAACTACGAGCAGTACTTC.

The chain has TRBV28 and TRBJ1-5, with D unresolved. The CDR3 extends over 16 amino acids. The V and J ends lost 8 bases and 0 bases respectively, with 17 bases between them. The germline CDR1 and CDR2 sequences are MDHEN and SYDVKM. Written as DNA, the CDR3 is TGTGCCAGCTTCCCTCGCCGCGCCTATAGCAATCAGCCCCAGCATTTT. Encoded protein: CASFPRRAYSNQPQHF.

The rearrangement links TRBV18 to TRBJ2-5; D possibly corresponds to TRBD1 (6 bases). The ends were cut back, 3 bases at V and 1 base at J, with 12 bases in the middle. The CDR3 runs to 15 residues. The germline V gene encodes CDR1 KGHSH and CDR2 LQKENI. The CDR3 DNA reads TGTGCCAGCTCACCCTTTGGACAGATCCAAGAGACCCAGTACTTC. Amino acid sequence: CASSPFGQIQETQYF.

This clone has only one observation. The chain uses TRBV2 and TRBJ1-4; TRBD1 aligns across 7 bases. This CDR3 region has 14 residues. With V trimmed by 6 bases and J by 8 bases, 9 bases remained unmatched. The germline CDR1 and CDR2 sequences are SNHLY and FYNNEI. The CDR3 loop is CASRLTGVGEKLFF. The CDR3 DNA follows: TGTGCCAGCAGATTAACAGGGGTAGGAGAAAAACTGTTTTTT.

In its sample, this clone was seen once. The chain couples TRBV19 to TRBJ1-1; tentatively, D is TRBD1 (6 bases). The germline V gene encodes CDR1 LNHDA and CDR2 SQIVND (reference sequence). The CDR3 is made up of 16 amino acids. The V end was cut by 6 bases, the J end by 5 bases, with 22 bases between. CDR3 amino acids: CASSRSPQGRGTEAFF. The CDR3 DNA reads TGTGCCAGTAGCCGCAGCCCACAGGGCAGGGGAACTGAAGCTTTCTTT.

The V and J genes are TRBV28 and TRBJ2-4; a possible D gene is TRBD1 (5 bases). The germline gives CDR1 MDHEN, CDR2 SYDVKM. V was shortened by 1 base and J by 1 base, with 11 bases between the two germline ends. CDR3 length equals 16 residues. The CDR3 DNA follows: TGTGCCAGCAGTTTATCAGGGTATAGTGCCAAAAACATTCAGTACTTC. It yields the protein CASSLSGYSAKNIQYF.

This chain connects TRBV5-5 to TRBJ1-2; TRBD1 matches at 8 bases. Germline V CDR1 and CDR2: SGHKS, YYEKEE (reference sequence). Trimming removed 2 bases from V and 8 bases from J; junction bases left unmatched: 5. This CDR3 region has 13 residues. DNA for the CDR3: TGTGCCAGCAGCTTACAGGGGGAAGGGGGCTACACCTTC. It encodes CASSLQGEGGYTF.

In DNA form, the CDR3 reads TGTGCCAGCAGCTTAGGAGCGGGAGGGCCGGGGGGACAAGAGACCCAGTACTTC. Its translation is CASSLGAGGPGGQETQYF. The chain is built from TRBV7-9 and TRBJ2-5; 10 nucleotides agree with TRBD2. This CDR3 region has 18 residues. CDR1 SEHNR and CDR2 FQNEAQ come from the germline V gene (reference sequence). After removal of 1 base from V and 2 bases from J, the junction contained 10 bases not matched to a gene.

This clone occurred once. V gene TRBV24-1 combines with J gene TRBJ2-3; tentatively, D is TRBD2 (6 bases). This CDR3 comprises 13 residues. V was pared by 8 bases and J by 6 bases, with 14 bases between. Germline loops: CDR1 KGHDR, CDR2 SFDVKD. The CDR3 DNA reads as TGTGCCACCATGGCGGGACGAGGTGATACGCAGTATTTT. Its protein product is CATMAGRGDTQYF.

In its sample, this clone was seen once. The gene calls are TRBV5-1 and TRBJ2-2; 8 bases map to TRBD2. The CDR3 consists of 16 residues. Germline lookup yields CDR1 SGHRS and CDR2 YFSETQ. V lost 1 base, J lost 4 bases, and 6 bases stayed unmatched. The CDR3 is CASSLWSSGPTGELFF. CDR3 bases: TGCGCCAGCAGCTTGTGGTCTAGCGGGCCCACCGGGGAGCTGTTTTTT.

The J gene is TRBJ1-1, the V gene TRBV5-1, with no clear D. The CDR3 has 13 amino acids. Germline CDR1 and CDR2: SGHRS and YFSETQ. Trimming shortened V by 0 bases and J by 2 bases, and 5 bases separated the two germline ends. Written as DNA, the CDR3 is TGCGCCAGCAGCTTGGTAGTAAACACTGAAGCTTTCTTT. It is translated as CASSLVVNTEAFF.

This sequence joins TRBV19 and TRBJ2-2, with a possible D match to TRBD1 (5 bases). Trimming took off 10 bases at V and 4 bases at J, with 19 bases between the two ends. This CDR3 is 15 amino acids long. The germline V gene encodes CDR1 LNHDA and CDR2 SQIVND (reference sequence). The CDR3 reads CATNQPGSGTGELFF. CDR3 DNA sequence: TGTGCCACCAATCAACCAGGGTCCGGCACCGGGGAGCTGTTTTTT. The variable domain in full, with the rest retrieved from reference TRBV19 and TRBJ2-2, is DGGITQSPKYLFRKEGQNVTLSCEQNLNHDAMYWYRQDPGQGLRLIYYSQIVNDFQKGDIAEGYSVSREKKESFPLTVTSAQKNPTAFYLCATNQPGSGTGELFFGEGSRLTVL.

V is TRBV3-1 (or the pseudogene TRBV3-2) and J is TRBJ1-3; no definite D call. V dropped 5 bases and J dropped 1 base, with 12 bases sitting between them. This CDR3 contains 15 residues. Germline V gene lookup returns CDR1 LGHDT and CDR2 YNNKEL (reference sequence). CDR3 bases: TGTGCCAGCAGCTCAACCCGCAGATCTGGAAACACCATATATTTT. It specifies CASSSTRRSGNTIYF.

The J gene is TRBJ1-4, the V gene TRBV28, with D possibly matching TRBD1 (6 bases). The CDR3 spans 15 residues. V shed 4 bases and J shed 7 bases, with 16 bases lying between them. Germline V gives CDR1 MDHEN, CDR2 SYDVKM. CDR3 bases: TGTGCCAGCAGTTCCGGGACATCAACGGGTGAAAAACTGTTTTTT. It is translated as CASSSGTSTGEKLFF.

The rearrangement joins TRBV6-6 to TRBJ1-3; D gene uncertain. This CDR3 comprises 12 residues. Germline assignment: CDR1 MNHNY and CDR2 SVGAGI (reference sequence). Trimming took 7 bases from V and 1 from J, leaving 5 bases between them. Here the CDR3 reads CASTLSGNTIYF. The CDR3 DNA sequence: TGTGCCAGCACCTTATCTGGAAACACCATATATTTT.